This TCR beta chain was sequenced in a study of Ad26.COV2.S vaccination and SARS-CoV-2 variants. On the study more broadly: Each vaccinee took Ad26.COV2.S intramuscularly, once or twice 56 days apart.

Treatment denoted: some 19 received Ad26.COV2.S at low or high dose, single or two shots; several received placebo; per-sample allocation not given. Material that was analyzed had been drawn on day 63 after the first vaccine or placebo injection. Method: immunoSEQ multiplex PCR; TCRdb's copy keeps in-frame clones and lacks some. This sample has hundreds of thousands of clones, with approximately 90% found just once. Germline lookup yields CDR1 SGHNT and CDR2 YYREEE (reference sequence). J gave up 5 bases and V 2 bases, and 7 bases lay outside the gene matches. This CDR3 has 14 residues. This TCR was recovered from a person between 18 and 59 years old who received the Ad26.COV2.S COVID-19 vaccine or a placebo. The source was peripheral blood, collected in a trial of Ad26.COV2.S vaccine versus placebo. The chain recombines TRBV5-4 with TRBJ2-7; 7 nucleotides line up with TRBD2. Here the CDR3 DNA reads TGTGCCAGCAGCTTTACTAGGGGACTAAACGAGCAGTACTTC. Its protein product is CASSFTRGLNEQYF. Complete variable domain (other parts from reference TRBV5-4 and TRBJ2-7): ETGVTQSPTHLIKTRGQQVTLRCSSQSGHNTVSWYQQALGQGPQFIFQYYREEENGRGNFPPRFSGLQFPNYSSELNVNALELDDSALYLCASSFTRGLNEQYFGPGTRLTVT.